What follows are 23 T cell receptor beta chains derived from one specimen sequenced in a study of shared clonotypes between healthy human individuals. Only in-frame clones appear in the TCRdb table, and some are missing; sequencing was by immunoSEQ multiplex PCR. Seen here are a few million clones, approximately 94% observed once, and the top ten hold around 0.15%. Sequencing input: naive CD4+ T cells sorted from blood. Subset defined: CD45RA+ positively selected. These TCRs come from a man between 18 and 29 years old in good health.

The chain uses TRBV19 and TRBJ2-7, with TRBD2 matching 7 bases. Germline CDR1 reads LNHDA; CDR2 reads SQIVND (reference sequence). The CDR3 consists of 14 residues. Trimming at V came to 3 bases and at J to 2 bases, leaving 4 bases not matched to a gene. The CDR3 bases are TGTGCCAGTAGTATCCGGGGGGAAACCTACGAGCAGTACTTC. Protein product: CASSIRGETYEQYF.

The gene calls are TRBV5-1 and TRBJ2-5; TRBD2 is a possible D gene (6 bases). CDR1 and CDR2 from the germline V gene are SGHRS and YFSETQ. CDR3 length: 15 amino acids. The V end lost 3 bases, the J end lost 4 bases, and 16 bases lay between the germline ends. The CDR3, as DNA: TGCGCCAGCAGCTGGGCGGGCACCGGGGGAGAGACCCAGTACTTC. The encoded protein is CASSWAGTGGETQYF.

For the CDR3, the DNA is TGTGCCAGCAGCCCAGCCTTACCGCCCGAGCAGTACTTC. Translation gives CASSPALPPEQYF. The chain has TRBV7-8 and TRBJ2-7; D unresolved. This CDR3 has 13 residues. From germline, CDR1 is SGHVS and CDR2 FQNEAQ. The germline V and J ends were trimmed by 5 bases and 6 bases, with 14 bases remaining between them.

DNA for the CDR3: TGTGCCAGCAGTAGAACGGGACTAGCCGGCTCCTACGAGCAGTACTTC. This encodes CASSRTGLAGSYEQYF. The chain recombines TRBV6-6 with TRBJ2-7; 9 positions match TRBD2. V trimming: 5 bases; J trimming: 0 bases; junction bases outside the gene matches: 8. Germline V gene sequence: CDR1 MNHNY, CDR2 SVGAGI (reference sequence). CDR3 length equals 16 residues.

The V gene is TRBV27, the J gene TRBJ1-2, with D possibly being TRBD1 (5 bases). Between the trimmed V and J ends, which lost 7 bases and 5 bases, there was a span of 20 bases. Germline V gene sequence: CDR1 MNHEY, CDR2 SMNVEV (reference sequence). The length of the CDR3 is 15 residues. Here the CDR3 DNA reads TGTGCCAGCACGGTGGGGCAGGGAAAATCTTATGGCTACACCTTC. This gives the protein CASTVGQGKSYGYTF.

This sequence joins TRBV28 and TRBJ1-4; D uncertain. Germline V CDR1 and CDR2: MDHEN, SYDVKM. Trimming took 2 bases from V and 6 from J, leaving 22 bases between them. The CDR3 consists of 18 residues. The CDR3 spells CASSLNPLFDYGDEKLFF. The DNA of the CDR3 is TGTGCCAGCAGTTTAAACCCCCTCTTTGATTATGGGGATGAAAAACTGTTTTTT. Drawing the rest from reference TRBV28 and TRBJ1-4, the complete variable domain is DVKVTQSSRYLVKRTGEKVFLECVQDMDHENMFWYRQDPGLGLRLIYFSYDVKMKEKGDIPEGYSVSREKKERFSLILESASTNQTSMYLCASSLNPLFDYGDEKLFFGSGTQLSVL.

The J gene is TRBJ2-1, the V gene TRBV6-1; 7 nucleotides align to TRBD1. V shed 2 bases and J 4 bases; nucleotides not matched to a gene: 11. This CDR3 region has 17 residues. The germline gives CDR1 MNHNS, CDR2 SASEGT. The CDR3 sequence: CASSEKDTGTAYNEQFF. The CDR3 DNA sequence: TGTGCCAGCAGTGAAAAGGATACCGGGACAGCGTACAATGAGCAGTTCTTC.

This clone was found once. The chain carries TRBV30 and TRBJ2-7; 10 nucleotides align to TRBD1. Looked up from germline, CDR1 is GTSNPN and CDR2 is SVGIG (reference sequence). This CDR3 is 15 amino acids long. Losses at the gene ends were 0 bases for V and 7 bases for J; bases not matched to a gene: 9. The CDR3 DNA sequence: TGTGCCTGGAGTGTGGTAGGACAGGGGGGGAAGGAGCAGTACTTC. Translating gives CAWSVVGQGGKEQYF.

The chain is built from TRBV9 and TRBJ2-7; D is perhaps TRBD1 (6 bases). The CDR3 is 16 amino acids. Germline V gene data show CDR1 as SGDLS and CDR2 as YYNGEE. V lost 9 bases to trimming and J lost 3 bases, with 25 bases between them. Here the CDR3 DNA reads TGTGCCATGAGGAACAGGGTAACGTGGGAGCTCTACGAGCAGTACTTC. Its protein product is CAMRNRVTWELYEQYF.

The J gene is TRBJ1-5, the V gene TRBV5-8; D not resolved. This CDR3 contains 17 residues. CDR1 and CDR2 from the germline V gene are SGHTS and YDEGEE. V was trimmed by 0 bases and J by 2 bases, leaving 15 bases between them. As DNA, the CDR3 is TGTGCCAGCAGCTTGGCCCTCTTTGGACTCGGCAATCAGCCCCAGCATTTT. Its protein product is CASSLALFGLGNQPQHF.

The chain has TRBV2 and TRBJ1-1, with D possibly TRBD1 on 6 matching bases. Per germline, CDR1 SNHLY and CDR2 FYNNEI. CDR3 length: 12 amino acids. V was pared by 8 bases and J by 10 bases, with 17 bases between. The CDR3 DNA reads as TGTGCCAGCTCCACCCCACAGGGAGTAGCTTTCTTT. Protein product: CASSTPQGVAFF. Looking up the rest from reference TRBV2 and TRBJ1-1 gives the full variable domain: EPEVTQTPSHQVTQMGQEVILRCVPISNHLYFYWYRQILGQKVEFLVSFYNNEISEKSEIFDDQFSVERPDGSNFTLKIRSTKLEDSAMYFCASSTPQGVAFFGQGTRLTVV.

The chain recombines TRBV5-1 with TRBJ2-2; D gene ambiguous. Germline assignment: CDR1 SGHRS and CDR2 YFSETQ. V was shortened by 2 bases and J by 6 bases, with 8 bases between the two germline ends. The CDR3 has 13 amino acids. This CDR3 reads CASSLSGSGELFF. The DNA of the CDR3 is TGCGCCAGCAGCTTATCTGGGTCCGGGGAGCTGTTTTTT.

The chain combines TRBV19 with TRBJ2-2, with TRBD1 matching 8 bases. This CDR3 is 15 amino acids long. Germline assignment: CDR1 LNHDA and CDR2 SQIVND (reference sequence). V shed 1 base, J shed 7 bases, and the junction held 5 bases outside the gene matches. CDR3 in DNA: TGTGCCAGTAGTATAGTGACAGGGGTCAACGGGGAGCTGTTTTTT. It yields the protein CASSIVTGVNGELFF.

The chain employs TRBV2 and TRBJ2-5; possible D gene TRBD1, 7 bases. Germline CDR1 reads SNHLY; CDR2 reads FYNNEI. The CDR3 is 13 residues long. Trimming took 6 bases from V and 2 from J, leaving 10 bases between them. The DNA of the CDR3 is TGTGCCAGCAGGCGGGACAGTCAAGAGACCCAGTACTTC. As protein: CASRRDSQETQYF.

V and J are TRBV28 and TRBJ2-5; possible D gene TRBD2, 6 bases. Germline lookup yields CDR1 MDHEN and CDR2 SYDVKM. V was shortened by 7 bases and J by 5 bases, with 14 bases between the two germline ends. The CDR3 has 13 amino acids. The DNA for the CDR3 is TGTGCCAGCAAGTGGGCTAGCGTGGAGACCCAGTACTTC. Its protein is CASKWASVETQYF. The full variable domain, its missing parts supplied by reference TRBV28 and TRBJ2-5, is DVKVTQSSRYLVKRTGEKVFLECVQDMDHENMFWYRQDPGLGLRLIYFSYDVKMKEKGDIPEGYSVSREKKERFSLILESASTNQTSMYLCASKWASVETQYFGPGTRLLVL.

V gene TRBV6-1 combines with J gene TRBJ2-4, with a tentative D call TRBD1 (6 bases). Trimming cost V 2 bases and J 2 bases, with 13 bases left between them. Germline CDR1 reads MNHNS; CDR2 reads SASEGT. The CDR3 has 16 residues. The CDR3: CASSENLGGTKNIQYF. The CDR3 DNA reads as TGTGCCAGCAGTGAAAACCTAGGGGGTACCAAAAACATTCAGTACTTC.

V is TRBV9 and J is TRBJ2-7, with D possibly TRBD2 on 6 matching bases. V was trimmed by 4 bases and J by 3 bases, leaving 23 bases between them. Germline loops: CDR1 SGDLS, CDR2 YYNGEE. This CDR3 has 17 residues. Written as DNA, the CDR3 is TGTGCCAGCAGCCCGCGGGGCCAGGGCGGGGTTCTCTACGAGCAGTACTTC. Its protein is CASSPRGQGGVLYEQYF.

The chain recombines TRBV29-1 with TRBJ2-3, with 10 bases aligning to TRBD1. The CDR3 has 13 amino acids. V shed 6 bases, J shed 4 bases, and the junction held 4 bases outside the gene matches. The V gene's germline CDR1 is SQVTM and CDR2 ANQGSEA. CDR3 in DNA: TGCAGCGTCGCGACAGGGGGCGCAGATACGCAGTATTTT. It codes for CSVATGGADTQYF.

This clone showed up just a few times. The CDR3 loop is CASSLRGQYGYTF. The DNA for the CDR3 is TGTGCCAGCAGTTTAAGGGGGCAATATGGCTACACCTTC. The V and J genes are TRBV28 and TRBJ1-2, with 7 nucleotides matching TRBD1. V dropped 2 bases and J dropped 5; count of bases not matched to a gene: 2. This CDR3 is built from 13 residues. CDR1 MDHEN and CDR2 SYDVKM come from the germline V gene.

The chain uses TRBV10-3 and TRBJ1-5, with D perhaps matching TRBD1 (5 bases). V lost 5 bases to trimming and J lost 1 base, with 9 bases between them. The germline V gene encodes CDR1 ENHRY and CDR2 SYGVKD. The CDR3 spans 14 residues. The CDR3 region is CAISRAGSNQPQHF. Here the CDR3 DNA reads TGTGCCATCAGTAGGGCAGGGAGCAATCAGCCCCAGCATTTT.

CDR3 amino acids: CASSRSTGTGVYEQYF. For the CDR3, the DNA is TGTGCCAGCAGTCGATCAACCGGGACAGGGGTTTACGAGCAGTACTTC. The V gene is TRBV6-6, the J gene TRBJ2-7, with 10 bases matching TRBD1. Germline CDR1 is MNHNY and CDR2 is SVGAGI (reference sequence). The V and J ends lost 5 bases and 4 bases, in that order; junction bases with no gene match: 11. This CDR3 spans 16 amino acids.

The rearrangement links TRBV5-4 to TRBJ1-2, with 8 bases matching TRBD1. V shed 2 bases, J shed 1 base, and the junction held 4 bases outside the gene matches. CDR1 SGHNT and CDR2 YYREEE come from the germline V gene (reference sequence). The CDR3 loop spans 15 amino acids. CDR3: CASSLPGQGNYGYTF. The DNA for the CDR3 is TGTGCCAGCAGCTTACCAGGACAGGGTAACTATGGCTACACCTTC.

The V and J genes are TRBV19 and TRBJ1-1, with D possibly being TRBD1 (6 bases). With 3 bases removed from V and 0 bases from J, the gap between germline ends came to 11 bases. Germline CDR1 is LNHDA and CDR2 is SQIVND (reference sequence). The CDR3 sequence is 15 residues long. CDR3 amino acids: CASSIFQGLNTEAFF. The DNA for the CDR3 is TGTGCCAGTAGTATTTTTCAGGGGTTGAACACTGAAGCTTTCTTT. The full variable domain, in which reference TRBV19 and TRBJ1-1 provide the parts outside the CDR3, is DGGITQSPKYLFRKEGQNVTLSCEQNLNHDAMYWYRQDPGQGLRLIYYSQIVNDFQKGDIAEGYSVSREKKESFPLTVTSAQKNPTAFYLCASSIFQGLNTEAFFGQGTRLTVV.